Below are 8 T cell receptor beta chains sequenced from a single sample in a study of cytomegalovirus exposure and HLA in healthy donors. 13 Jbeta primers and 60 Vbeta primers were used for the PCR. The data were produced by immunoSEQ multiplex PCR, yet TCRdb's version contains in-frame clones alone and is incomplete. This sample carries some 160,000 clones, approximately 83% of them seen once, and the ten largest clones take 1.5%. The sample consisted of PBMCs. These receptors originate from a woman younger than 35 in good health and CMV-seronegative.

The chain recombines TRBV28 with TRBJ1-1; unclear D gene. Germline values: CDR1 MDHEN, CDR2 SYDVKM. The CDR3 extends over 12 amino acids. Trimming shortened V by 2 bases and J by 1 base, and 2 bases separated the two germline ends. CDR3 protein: CASSLQNTEAFF. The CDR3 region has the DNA TGTGCCAGCAGTTTACAGAACACTGAAGCTTTCTTT. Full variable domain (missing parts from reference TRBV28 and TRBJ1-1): DVKVTQSSRYLVKRTGEKVFLECVQDMDHENMFWYRQDPGLGLRLIYFSYDVKMKEKGDIPEGYSVSREKKERFSLILESASTNQTSMYLCASSLQNTEAFFGQGTRLTVV.

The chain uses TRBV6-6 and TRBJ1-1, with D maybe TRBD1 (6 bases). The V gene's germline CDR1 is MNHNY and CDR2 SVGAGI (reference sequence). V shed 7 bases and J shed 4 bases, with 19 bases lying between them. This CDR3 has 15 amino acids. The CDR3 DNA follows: TGTGCCAGCACCCTGAGTAGGGGGTCTGGCACTGAAGCTTTCTTT. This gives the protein CASTLSRGSGTEAFF.

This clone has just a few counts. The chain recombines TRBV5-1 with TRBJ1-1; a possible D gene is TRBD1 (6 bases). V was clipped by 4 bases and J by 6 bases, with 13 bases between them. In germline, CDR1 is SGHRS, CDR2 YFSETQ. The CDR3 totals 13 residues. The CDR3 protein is CASSSGGSPEAFF. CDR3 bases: TGCGCCAGCAGCAGCGGGGGCAGTCCTGAAGCTTTCTTT. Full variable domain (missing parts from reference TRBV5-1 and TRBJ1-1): KAGVTQTPRYLIKTRGQQVTLSCSPISGHRSVSWYQQTPGQGLQFLFEYFSETQRNKGNFPGRFSGRQFSNSRSEMNVSTLELGDSALYLCASSSGGSPEAFFGQGTRLTVV.

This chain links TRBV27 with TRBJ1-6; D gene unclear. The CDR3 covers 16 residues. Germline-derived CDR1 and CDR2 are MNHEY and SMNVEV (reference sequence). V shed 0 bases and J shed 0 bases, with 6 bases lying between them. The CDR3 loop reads CASSLSTSSYNSPLHF. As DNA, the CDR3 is TGTGCCAGCAGTTTATCAACGAGCTCCTATAATTCACCCCTCCACTTT.

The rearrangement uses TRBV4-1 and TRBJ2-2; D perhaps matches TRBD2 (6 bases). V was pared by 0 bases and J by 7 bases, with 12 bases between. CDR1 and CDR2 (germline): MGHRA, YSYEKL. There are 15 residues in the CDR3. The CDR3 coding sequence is TGCGCCAGCAGCCAAGAGAACTCGCGGGGCGGGGAGCTGTTTTTT. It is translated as CASSQENSRGGELFF.

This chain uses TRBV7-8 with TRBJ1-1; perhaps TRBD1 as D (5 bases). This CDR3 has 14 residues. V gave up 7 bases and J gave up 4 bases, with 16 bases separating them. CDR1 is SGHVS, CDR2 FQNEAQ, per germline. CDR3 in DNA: TGTGCCAGCATCCCCAACAGGCAGGGCACTGAAGCTTTCTTT. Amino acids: CASIPNRQGTEAFF.

This CDR3 is CASSLSGAGGNTIYF. In nucleotides, the CDR3 is TGTGCCAGCAGCTTGTCAGGGGCTGGTGGAAACACCATATATTTT. V gene TRBV5-8 combines with J gene TRBJ1-3, with a tentative D call TRBD1 (6 bases). V lost 1 base, J lost 3 bases, and 11 bases lay in between. The CDR3 totals 15 residues. The germline V gene has CDR1 SGHTS and CDR2 YDEGEE.

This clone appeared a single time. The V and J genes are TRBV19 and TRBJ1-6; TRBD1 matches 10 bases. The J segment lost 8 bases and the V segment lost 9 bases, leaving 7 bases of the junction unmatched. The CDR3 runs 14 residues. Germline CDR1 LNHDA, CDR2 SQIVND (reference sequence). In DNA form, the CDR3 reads TGTGCCAGCAGGGACAGGGGAAGGGATTCACCCCTCCACTTT. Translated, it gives CASRDRGRDSPLHF.